This T cell receptor (beta chain) was observed in a study of vaccination effects on CD4 cells after COVID-19. Sequenced by immunoSEQ multiplex PCR; TCRdb stores in-frame clones only, minus some. The table lists more than 50,000 clones, 76% of them singletons, with about 0.86% in the top ten. The germline gives CDR1 KGHSH, CDR2 LQKENI. This CDR3 has 14 amino acids. Between the trimmed V and J ends, which lost 2 bases and 5 bases, there was a span of 12 bases. A remark on this clone: Antigen: not known.

Peptide-pool stimulation followed by sequencing identified expanded antigen-specific CD4+ clonotypes in the ViraFEST assay. With 10 to 11 days of culture completed, CD4+ T cells were isolated. Of the BNT162b2 and mRNA-1273 vaccines, participants received two doses of one or the other. The chain links TRBV18 to TRBJ1-2; D not resolved. The sequence derives from a human donor who received a COVID-19 vaccine. The sequenced sample was CD4+ T cells from PBMCs cultured with HCoV-OC43 spike peptides, obtained after COVID-19 vaccination. Documented subset: HCoV-OC43 spike overlapping peptide pool stimulation. The CDR3, as DNA: TGTGCCAGCTCACCAAGAGAGTCGGCGTATGGCTACACCTTC. It translates to CASSPRESAYGYTF.